This TCR beta chain was sequenced for a study of T cell repertoires in cytomegalovirus infection. V gave up 5 bases and J gave up 10 bases, with 23 bases separating them. CDR3 size: 15 residues. The germline gives CDR1 SGHTA, CDR2 FQGNSA. TCRdb processed the reads anew with MiXCR; each CDR3 protein has one entry. This table holds some 220,000 distinct CDR3 sequences, 6.5% found once. This clonotype has ten or more counts. V gene TRBV7-2 combines with J gene TRBJ2-5; D is perhaps TRBD1 (6 bases). This sequence originates from a human donor in good health (CMV status not recorded). Some clones in this sample may be carry-over from other donors' samples. The specimen was PBMCs. The chain's CDR3 is CASSPSTGLQGNQYF. The CDR3 region has the DNA TGTGCCAGCAGCCCGAGCACGGGGCTTCAGGGGAACCAGTACTTC. Together with reference TRBV7-2 and TRBJ2-5, the CDR3 gives the full variable domain: GAGVSQSPSNKVTEKGKDVELRCDPISGHTALYWYRQSLGQGLEFLIYFQGNSAPDKSGLPSDRFSAERTGGSVSTLTIQRTQQEDSAVYLCASSPSTGLQGNQYFGPGTRLLVL.